This T cell receptor (beta chain) is from a study of blood T cells in healthy people across ages (dated by TCRdb to 2013 to 2016). For context, the study as a whole: Template switching captured roughly one uniquely barcoded TCR beta cDNA molecule per two T cells in model experiments. Donors of different ages were randomly distributed across sequencing lanes to avoid experimental bias. To track age-related changes in TCR beta repertoire diversity, the study relied on deep sequencing normalized with unique cDNA molecular identifiers. Two additional independent replicas of 1 million unique cDNA reads from the same blood draw were analyzed for two donors (one aged 18 to 30 and one aged 80 or older). The donors were split into four age groups: young (average about 15 years), middle-aged (roughly 42), aged (over 55) and long-lived (approximately 80). General conclusions and limits of the study: Compared with the aged group, more naive CD4+ T cells, fewer expanded clones and increased TCR diversity were shown by the long-lived group, suggesting age selection. Bulk unsorted PBMC profiling prevented conclusive comparison of naive and antigen-experienced compartments. Observed TCR beta diversity per million T cells fell roughly linearly with age, and a significant reduction was already apparent by age approximately 41. Estimates of total diversity based on one million sequenced T cells were regarded as lower bounds and as underestimates. The percentage of naive T cells measured by flow cytometry correlated strongly with observed TCR beta diversity. Because donor CMV infection status was unknown, age-related changes in expanded clonotypes were potentially confounded.

Remarks on this clonotype: Its antigen remains undetermined. No quality values exist for individual bases; no much larger clone is one base distant.

From its cysteine to its phenylalanine, the CDR3 spans 15 amino acids. Of the read, only the CDR3 DNA is kept; its 45 bases are in frame from base 1. Sequences LGHDT (CDR1) and YNNKEL (CDR2) are obtained from the germline V gene (reference sequence). V is trimmed back by 3 bases and J by 7 bases, and the junction contains 6 bases that no gene match accounts for. Systemically healthy Caucasian individuals from Russia, 39 in total and aged about 6 to 95 years, were included as donors. Each donor gave ten milliliters of peripheral blood, drawn into EDTA-treated Vacutainer tubes. Ficoll-Paque density-gradient centrifugation was used to isolate PBMCs, with at least 6 million obtained per sample. Total RNA, at least 6 micrograms per sample, was extracted from PBMCs with Trizol reagent. For every donor, flow cytometry on a PBMC aliquot measured the percentage of naive CD45RAhigh/CD27high T cells. Receptor libraries were prepared by 5' RACE. The sample was run on an Illumina HiSeq 2500. A second roughly 6 to 11 cycle PCR used a sample-barcoded 5' primer and a J-beta primer mix. Each TCR beta cDNA molecule received a unique molecular identifier from a template-switch 5' adaptor carrying 12 random nucleotides. Each sample yielded at least 2.5 million CDR3-containing paired-end reads. First-strand cDNA was synthesized from all RNA with the Mint cDNA synthesis kit, primed by a TRBC-specific oligonucleotide. Following uracil-DNA glycosylase treatment, all cDNA underwent a first 18-cycle PCR with the universal primers M1SS and BC2_uni_R. Under the source paper's analysis protocol: For normalization, 1 million high-quality reads, each with a distinct molecular identifier, were randomly selected from each sample. Instead of being binned into consensus sequences, reads that shared molecular identifiers were thrown out. CDR3 identification, clonotype clustering and error correction used MiTCR with a Q25 quality threshold and the strictest error-elimination algorithm. A nonparametric unseen species model using Euler transformation provided a lower-bound estimate of total TCR beta diversity. The raw public reads went through TCRdb reprocessing: fastp at Q25, MiXCR clone calling, in-frame beta chains kept. Identical CDR3 protein sequences are pooled into one entry, listed with their most common genes and DNA. TCRdb, not the authors, supplied the V and J calls. This sample gives around 1.5 million distinct CDR3 sequences in total; around two fifths of them show up just once. The ten biggest clones cover less than 8% of the sample.

The sequenced sample consisted of blood. This clonotype was sampled from a young woman in good health. The chain is encoded by TRBV3-1 joined to TRBJ2-1; 10 bases in between match TRBD1. In nucleotides, the sequence is TGTGCCAGCAGCCAGGGACAGGGGATGAGAAATGAGCAGTTCTTC. It codes for CASSQGQGMRNEQFF.